This entry lists 13 T cell receptor beta chains sequenced from one sample in a study of blood T cell repertoires in COVID-19. Clones were read by immunoSEQ multiplex PCR, and TCRdb kept only the in-frame ones, dropping some. The table has 150,000 to 200,000 clones, about four fifths seen once; the top ten hold about an eighth. Specimen: peripheral blood. The receptors here all came from a man between 70 and 80 years old who had recovered from COVID-19.

The chain carries TRBV29-1 and TRBJ1-1; 12 bases fit TRBD1. This CDR3 region has 16 residues. Per the germline V gene, CDR1 is SQVTM and CDR2 is ANQGSEA. V shed 6 bases, J shed 0 bases, and the junction held 8 bases outside the gene matches. CDR3 protein: CSVSGTGGSVNTEAFF. The CDR3 DNA is TGCAGCGTGTCCGGGACAGGGGGCTCGGTGAACACTGAAGCTTTCTTT.

In this sample, this clone turned up once. The chain recombines TRBV6-1 with TRBJ2-5; 12 bases line up with TRBD1. V shed 3 bases and J 4 bases; nucleotides not matched to a gene: 6. Germline assignment: CDR1 MNHNS and CDR2 SASEGT. CDR3 length: 16 amino acids. The CDR3 region has the DNA TGTGCCAGCAGTGATTTGGGACAGGGGGCGCGAGAGACCCAGTACTTC. Translating gives CASSDLGQGARETQYF.

This chain links TRBV7-3 with TRBJ2-1; 7 bases line up with TRBD2. J was trimmed by 9 bases and V by 6 bases; bases with no gene match: 5. The CDR3 consists of 12 residues. From germline, CDR1 is SGHTA and CDR2 FQGTGA. The CDR3 DNA follows: TGTGCCAGCAGTCTCACGGGGGGTGAGCAGTTCTTC. This translates into CASSLTGGEQFF.

The chain joins TRBV7-8 to TRBJ1-2; D gene ambiguous. The CDR3 runs 12 residues. Germline V lookup: CDR1 SGHVS, CDR2 FQNEAQ. Trimming cost V 6 bases and J 4 bases, with 9 bases left between them. The CDR3 spells CASREVGYGYTF. The CDR3 nucleotides read TGTGCCAGCAGGGAGGTGGGCTATGGCTACACCTTC.

The rearrangement joins TRBV5-6 to TRBJ2-1; TRBD2 is a possible D gene (5 bases). V was pared by 4 bases and J by 0 bases, with 14 bases between. The germline gives CDR1 SGHDT, CDR2 YYEEEE. The CDR3 consists of 16 residues. The CDR3 coding sequence is TGTGCCAGCAGCCGGAACGAGCGGAGCTCCTACAATGAGCAGTTCTTC. Its translation: CASSRNERSSYNEQFF.

The V gene is TRBV19, the J gene TRBJ2-7; D may be TRBD1 (6 bases). The CDR3 covers 16 residues. Trimming took off 0 bases at V and 2 bases at J, with 14 bases between the two ends. CDR1 is LNHDA, CDR2 SQIVND, per germline (reference sequence). Here the CDR3 reads CASSIDPDSNPYEQYF. The CDR3 DNA is TGTGCCAGTAGTATAGATCCGGACAGCAACCCCTACGAGCAGTACTTC.

This clone came up a few times. This chain joins TRBV18 and TRBJ2-2, with D possibly being TRBD2 (5 bases). V was clipped by 3 bases and J by 6 bases, with 17 bases between them. CDR1 and CDR2 (germline): KGHSH, LQKENI. The CDR3 spans 16 residues. CDR3 coding DNA: TGTGCCAGCTCACCCCTTAGGATGGTACTAGCCGGGGAGCTGTTTTTT. This encodes CASSPLRMVLAGELFF.

The V gene is TRBV30, the J gene TRBJ1-1; D is possibly TRBD1 (6 bases). The germline V gene has CDR1 GTSNPN and CDR2 SVGIG (reference sequence). V lost 5 bases and J lost 5, with 18 bases in between. The CDR3 spans 14 residues. The CDR3 sequence is CAWSRGGAGTEAFF. CDR3 DNA: TGTGCCTGGTCTAGGGGGGGCGCGGGGACTGAAGCTTTCTTT. Using reference TRBV30 and TRBJ1-1 for the parts outside the CDR3, the full variable domain is SQTIHQWPATLVQPVGSPLSLECTVEGTSNPNLYWYRQAAGRGLQLLFYSVGIGQISSEVPQNLSASRPQDRQFILSSKKLLLSDSGFYLCAWSRGGAGTEAFFGQGTRLTVV.

This clone was counted only a few times. V and J are TRBV5-1 and TRBJ1-6; 10 nucleotides match TRBD1. The CDR3 is 16 residues long. V was clipped by 3 bases and J by 8 bases; unmatched bases: 8. Germline V gives CDR1 SGHRS, CDR2 YFSETQ. This CDR3 reads CASSSTGGKMDSPLHF. CDR3 coding DNA: TGCGCCAGCAGCTCGACAGGGGGCAAAATGGATTCACCCCTCCACTTT.

On this clone: Its ends do not fully match the called genes, so a read error is possible. The J gene is TRBJ2-3, the V gene TRBV7-7, with TRBD2 matching over 7 bases. Germline CDR1 reads SSHAT; CDR2 reads FNYEAQ (reference sequence). This CDR3 contains 15 residues. The CDR3 DNA sequence: TGTGCTAGCAGCCAAGGACTAGAGAGCACAGATACGCAGTATTTT. Translating gives CASSQGLESTDTQYF. The whole variable domain, remainder taken from reference TRBV7-7 and TRBJ2-3, is GAGVSQSPRYKVTKRGQDVTLRCDPISSHATLYWYQQALGQGPEFLTYFNYEAQPDKSGLPSDRFSAERPEGSISTLTIQRTEQRDSAMYRCASSQGLESTDTQYFGPGTRLTVL.

The chain is built from TRBV7-2 and TRBJ1-4, with 9 bases aligning to TRBD1. Germline-derived CDR1 and CDR2 are SGHTA and FQGNSA. The CDR3 runs to 16 residues. The ends lost 5 bases at V and 5 bases at J; junction bases unmatched: 9. CDR3 loop: CASSNRGPGSNEKLFF. The CDR3 DNA is TGTGCCAGCAGCAACAGGGGGCCTGGTTCAAATGAAAAACTGTTTTTT.

This clone was detected only once. The chain uses TRBV7-8 and TRBJ2-1, with 15 positions matching TRBD2. With 5 bases clipped from V and 4 bases from J, the junction kept 6 bases outside the gene matches. The CDR3 is made up of 17 amino acids. The germline V gene has CDR1 SGHVS and CDR2 FQNEAQ. The CDR3 bases are TGTGCCAGCAGCCCCGGGACTAGCGGGAGGAATTACAATGAGCAGTTCTTC. Its translation: CASSPGTSGRNYNEQFF.

V gene TRBV5-6 combines with J gene TRBJ2-7; no clear D. The CDR3 contains 13 residues. Germline CDR1 is SGHDT and CDR2 is YYEEEE. Trimming stripped 5 bases from V and 7 bases from J, with 16 bases between. CDR3: CASSLPSIGEQYF. The DNA of the CDR3 is TGTGCCAGCAGTTTGCCGAGCATCGGGGAGCAGTACTTC.